The 24 T cell receptor beta chains in this list originate from one sample, sequenced in a study of blood T cell repertoires in COVID-19. Here immunoSEQ multiplex PCR was the method, and the copy in TCRdb shows in-frame clones only, minus some. There are 410,000 or so clones in the sample; 70% to 90% occur only once, and about 1.6% lies in the top ten. Sequenced material: peripheral blood. The receptors were gathered from a woman aged 40 to 50 with COVID-19, enrolled during active disease.

This chain connects TRBV6-6 to TRBJ2-7, with 9 bases fitting TRBD1. The germline gives CDR1 MNHNY, CDR2 SVGAGI (reference sequence). The CDR3 length is 14 residues. V shed 7 bases and J 3 bases; nucleotides not matched to a gene: 7. The CDR3: CASNSRQGGYEQYF. CDR3 nucleotide sequence: TGTGCCAGCAATTCCCGACAGGGGGGCTACGAGCAGTACTTC.

V gene TRBV19 combines with J gene TRBJ2-2, with 8 bases matching TRBD2. The CDR3 totals 15 residues. Germline-derived CDR1 and CDR2 are LNHDA and SQIVND (reference sequence). The junction had 7 bases not matched to a gene; V was cut back by 3 bases and J by 7 bases. The CDR3 loop is CASSMDGRGNGELFF. In DNA, the CDR3 is TGTGCCAGTAGTATGGACGGGAGGGGTAACGGGGAGCTGTTTTTT.

This chain links TRBV10-3 with TRBJ1-6; 8 positions match TRBD1. V dropped 4 bases and J dropped 4; count of bases not matched to a gene: 3. This CDR3 contains 15 residues. Germline CDR1 is ENHRY and CDR2 is SYGVKD. CDR3 coding DNA: TGTGCCATCAGTGCGGACAGGGATTATAATTCACCCCTCCACTTT. Its protein product is CAISADRDYNSPLHF.

The chain is built from TRBV18 and TRBJ2-1, with 7 bases aligning to TRBD2. V lost 6 bases and J lost 0; bases outside the gene matches: 11. Looked up from germline, CDR1 is KGHSH and CDR2 is LQKENI. The CDR3 has 17 amino acids. Here the CDR3 DNA reads TGTGCCAGCTCCCCCCTTTCTGCGGGGGTCTCCTACAATGAGCAGTTCTTC. Translated: CASSPLSAGVSYNEQFF. The full variable domain, rest sourced from reference TRBV18 and TRBJ2-1, is NAGVMQNPRHLVRRRGQEARLRCSPMKGHSHVYWYRQLPEEGLKFMVYLQKENIIDESGMPKERFSAEFPKEGPSILRIQQVVRGDSAAYFCASSPLSAGVSYNEQFFGPGTRLTVL.

The chain has TRBV18 and TRBJ1-2; D is unresolved. Trimming cost V 2 bases and J 2 bases, with 9 bases left between them. CDR1 and CDR2 (germline): KGHSH, LQKENI. CDR3 length: 14 amino acids. CDR3 protein: CASSPENENYGYTF. CDR3 DNA: TGTGCCAGCTCACCAGAGAACGAAAACTATGGCTACACCTTC. The full variable domain, completed using reference TRBV18 and TRBJ1-2, is NAGVMQNPRHLVRRRGQEARLRCSPMKGHSHVYWYRQLPEEGLKFMVYLQKENIIDESGMPKERFSAEFPKEGPSILRIQQVVRGDSAAYFCASSPENENYGYTFGSGTRLTVV.

V is TRBV7-6 and J is TRBJ2-1, with 14 bases aligning to TRBD2. This CDR3 has 17 residues. The trim removed 7 bases at V and 7 bases at J, leaving 12 bases unmatched. Germline assignment: CDR1 SGHVS and CDR2 FNYEAQ. CDR3 protein: CASTRLAGGRMKNEQFF. The CDR3 bases are TGTGCCAGCACCAGACTAGCGGGGGGGCGTATGAAAAATGAGCAGTTCTTC.

CDR3 residues: CASSRDRQETQYF. In DNA, the CDR3 is TGTGCCAGCAGCAGGGACAGACAAGAGACCCAGTACTTC. The chain employs TRBV6-2 or TRBV6-3 and TRBJ2-5; 7 bases are a match to TRBD1. CDR3 size: 13 residues. Germline V gene data show CDR1 as MNHEY and CDR2 as SVGEGT. V shed 6 bases, J shed 2 bases, and the junction held 3 bases outside the gene matches.

The chain joins TRBV10-2 to TRBJ2-2; possibly TRBD2 for D (5 bases). This CDR3 contains 14 residues. Germline V CDR1 and CDR2: WSHSY, SAAADI. V lost 7 bases to trimming and J lost 4 bases, with 13 bases between them. The CDR3 loop is CASIRGLFTGELFF. Here the CDR3 DNA reads TGCGCCAGCATCCGGGGATTATTCACCGGGGAGCTGTTTTTT.

This sequence joins TRBV4-1 and TRBJ1-1; 7 nucleotides agree with TRBD1. V shed 4 bases and J 5 bases; nucleotides not matched to a gene: 13. Looked up from germline, CDR1 is MGHRA and CDR2 is YSYEKL. The CDR3 sequence is 16 residues long. The CDR3 DNA is TGCGCCAGCAGCCTCAGGGGGAGTCAGGGGTGGACTGAAGCTTTCTTT. Protein: CASSLRGSQGWTEAFF.

This chain links TRBV2 with TRBJ2-3; 7 nucleotides match TRBD1. From germline, CDR1 is SNHLY and CDR2 FYNNEI. J lost 2 bases, V lost 5 bases, and 7 bases had no gene match. There are 15 residues in the CDR3. CDR3 bases: TGTGCCAGCAGTCGGACAGGACAAACCACAGATACGCAGTATTTT. The encoded protein is CASSRTGQTTDTQYF.

The sample holds one count of this clone. The V and J genes are TRBV27 and TRBJ2-1, with a possible D match to TRBD2 (5 bases). CDR1 is MNHEY and CDR2 is SMNVEV in the germline V gene (reference sequence). This CDR3 region has 11 residues. V shed 3 bases and J shed 13 bases, with 10 bases lying between them. The DNA of the CDR3 is TGTGCCAGCAGTTTGTCAGGACTTCAGTTCTTC. Protein: CASSLSGLQFF.

This chain uses TRBV14 with TRBJ1-3; D uncertain. The CDR3 sequence is 16 residues long. Deletions cut 0 bases from V and 0 bases from J, with 9 bases between. The germline V gene has CDR1 SGHDN and CDR2 FVKESK. The CDR3 spells CASSQDRVFSGNTIYF. The CDR3 DNA is TGTGCCAGCAGCCAAGACCGGGTTTTCTCTGGAAACACCATATATTTT. The full variable domain, with the rest looked up from reference TRBV14 and TRBJ1-3, is EAGVTQFPSHSVIEKGQTVTLRCDPISGHDNLYWYRRVMGKEIKFLLHFVKESKQDESGMPNNRFLAERTGGTYSTLKVQPAELEDSGVYFCASSQDRVFSGNTIYFGEGSWLTVV.

This chain links TRBV28 with TRBJ2-6; TRBD2 aligns across 9 bases. The CDR3 has 17 residues. Unmatched junction bases numbered 5, after V lost 3 bases and J lost 2 bases. The germline V gene has CDR1 MDHEN and CDR2 SYDVKM. The DNA of the CDR3 is TGTGCCAGCAGTTTTTTAGCGGGAGCTACTGGGGCCAACGTCCTGACTTTC. Its translation is CASSFLAGATGANVLTF.

The V and J genes are TRBV11-2 and TRBJ2-5, with 8 positions matching TRBD1. Germline CDR1 reads SGHAT; CDR2 reads FQNNGV. With 0 bases clipped from V and 4 bases from J, the junction kept 4 bases outside the gene matches. The CDR3 covers 15 residues. CDR3 DNA sequence: TGTGCCAGCAGCTTAGATAGACAGGGGCTAGAGACCCAGTACTTC. Translated, it gives CASSLDRQGLETQYF.

The gene calls are TRBV7-6 and TRBJ1-6; a weak D match, TRBD1 (5 bases). Trimming shortened V by 1 base and J by 7 bases, and 11 bases separated the two germline ends. CDR1 and CDR2 from the germline V gene are SGHVS and FNYEAQ. The CDR3 runs 15 residues. The CDR3 protein is CASSLEGVGNSPLHF. In DNA, the CDR3 is TGTGCCAGCAGCTTAGAAGGGGTAGGAAATTCACCCCTCCACTTT.

The CDR3 region has the DNA TGTGCCAGCAGCACGGACAGGGCCTTTAATGAAAAACTGTTTTTT. It encodes CASSTDRAFNEKLFF. V is TRBV7-9 and J is TRBJ1-4; 8 bases are a match to TRBD1. V was clipped by 5 bases and J by 4 bases; unmatched bases: 6. CDR1 SEHNR and CDR2 FQNEAQ come from the germline V gene (reference sequence). The CDR3 covers 15 residues.

The chain combines TRBV9 with TRBJ2-5; D uncertain. The CDR3 covers 14 residues. The V and J ends lost 3 bases and 3 bases respectively, with 12 bases between them. The germline V gene encodes CDR1 SGDLS and CDR2 YYNGEE. The CDR3 protein is CASSAPPREETQYF. CDR3 nucleotides: TGTGCCAGCAGCGCTCCTCCTCGGGAAGAGACCCAGTACTTC. Drawing the rest from reference TRBV9 and TRBJ2-5, the complete variable domain is DSGVTQTPKHLITATGQRVTLRCSPRSGDLSVYWYQQSLDQGLQFLIQYYNGEERAKGNILERFSAQQFPDLHSELNLSSLELGDSALYFCASSAPPREETQYFGPGTRLLVL.

This clone was observed a single time. The gene calls are TRBV5-5 and TRBJ2-1, with D possibly being TRBD1 (6 bases). CDR1 SGHKS and CDR2 YYEKEE come from the germline V gene (reference sequence). CDR3 length: 16 amino acids. V was shortened by 1 base and J by 1 base, with 12 bases between the two germline ends. The CDR3 bases are TGTGCCAGCAGCTTGTCAGGGGCGCGATCCTACAATGAGCAGTTCTTC. Protein: CASSLSGARSYNEQFF.

V is TRBV7-3 and J is TRBJ2-3, with D uncertain. The germline gives CDR1 SGHTA, CDR2 FQGTGA. The V and J ends lost 2 bases and 2 bases respectively, with 5 bases between them. The CDR3 is made up of 13 amino acids. The chain's CDR3 is CASSLGHTDTQYF. Written as DNA, the CDR3 is TGTGCCAGCAGCTTAGGCCACACAGATACGCAGTATTTT. Combining the CDR3 with reference TRBV7-3 and TRBJ2-3 gives the whole variable domain GAGVSQTPSNKVTEKGKYVELRCDPISGHTALYWYRQSLGQGPEFLIYFQGTGAADDSGLPNDRFFAVRPEGSVSTLKIQRTERGDSAVYLCASSLGHTDTQYFGPGTRLTVL.

The V and J genes are TRBV2 and TRBJ1-6, with 8 bases fitting TRBD1. The CDR3 is 14 residues long. Germline CDR1 SNHLY, CDR2 FYNNEI. V trimming: 7 bases; J trimming: 11 bases; junction bases outside the gene matches: 10. CDR3 DNA: TGTGCCAGCAATCTTGACAGGGGCTCGGCACCCCTCCACTTT. Protein sequence: CASNLDRGSAPLHF.

The chain employs TRBV5-4 and TRBJ1-5; tentatively, D is TRBD1 (5 bases). The V gene lost 0 bases and the J gene lost 3 bases, with 10 bases spanning the gap. The length of the CDR3 is 15 residues. Germline lookup yields CDR1 SGHNT and CDR2 YYREEE (reference sequence). Here the CDR3 reads CASSLDQGPNQPQHF. The CDR3 DNA reads as TGTGCCAGCAGCTTGGATCAGGGCCCCAATCAGCCCCAGCATTTT. Supplemented by reference TRBV5-4 and TRBJ1-5, the full variable domain reads ETGVTQSPTHLIKTRGQQVTLRCSSQSGHNTVSWYQQALGQGPQFIFQYYREEENGRGNFPPRFSGLQFPNYSSELNVNALELDDSALYLCASSLDQGPNQPQHFGDGTRLSIL.

This chain links TRBV28 with TRBJ1-5, with unresolved D. V was shortened by 2 bases and J by 3 bases, with 8 bases between the two germline ends. CDR1 and CDR2 from the germline V gene are MDHEN and SYDVKM. This CDR3 is 14 amino acids long. CDR3 region: CASSLVSLNQPQHF. The CDR3 DNA sequence: TGTGCCAGCAGTTTAGTGAGCCTCAATCAGCCCCAGCATTTT.

This chain joins TRBV15 and TRBJ2-5, with TRBD2 as a possible D gene (5 bases). The CDR3 sequence is 15 residues long. Germline V CDR1 and CDR2: LNHNV, YYDKDF (reference sequence). Trimming removed 5 bases from V and 4 bases from J, with 17 bases in between. Here the CDR3 reads CATSRRTVTGETQYF. CDR3 coding DNA: TGTGCCACCAGCCGCCGGACTGTAACGGGAGAGACCCAGTACTTC. Complete variable domain (other parts from reference TRBV15 and TRBJ2-5): DAMVIQNPRYQVTQFGKPVTLSCSQTLNHNVMYWYQQKSSQAPKLLFHYYDKDFNNEADTPDNFQSRRPNTSFCFLDIRSPGLGDTAMYLCATSRRTVTGETQYFGPGTRLLVL.

The rearrangement links TRBV9 to TRBJ1-2; 12 bases align to TRBD1. Losses at the gene ends were 4 bases for V and 0 bases for J; bases not matched to a gene: 7. Per germline, CDR1 SGDLS and CDR2 YYNGEE. The CDR3 has 17 amino acids. CDR3 DNA: TGTGCCAGCAGCCCGAGGGACAGGGGGCTTTCTAACTATGGCTACACCTTC. Translation: CASSPRDRGLSNYGYTF.